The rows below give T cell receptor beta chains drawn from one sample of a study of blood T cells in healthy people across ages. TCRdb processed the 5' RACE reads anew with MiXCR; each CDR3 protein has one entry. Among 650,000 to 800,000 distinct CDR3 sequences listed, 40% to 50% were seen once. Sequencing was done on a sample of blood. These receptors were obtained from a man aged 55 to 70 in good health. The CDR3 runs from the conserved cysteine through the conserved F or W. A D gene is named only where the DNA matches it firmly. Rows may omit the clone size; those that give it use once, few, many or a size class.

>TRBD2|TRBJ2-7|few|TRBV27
TGTGCCAGCAAGGTCTCGGCTAGCGGGGGCCGTTGGGAGCAGTACTTC
CASKVSASGGRWEQYF
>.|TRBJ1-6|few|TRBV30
TGTGCCTGGACTCTACCCGGGCAGCAGTCACCCCTCCACTTT
CAWTLPGQQSPLHF
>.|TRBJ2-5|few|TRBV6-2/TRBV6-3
TGTGCCAGCAGTTACTCGAGTACAAGCGGGGAGACCCAGTACTTC
CASSYSSTSGETQYF
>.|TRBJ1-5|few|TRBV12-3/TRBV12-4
TGTGCCAGCAGTTTATCATTGCCCCAACGGCATTTT
CASSLSLPQRHF
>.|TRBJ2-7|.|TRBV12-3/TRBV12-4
TGTGCCAGCAGTTCTCGATCAGGGGCAACTTACGAGCAGTACTTC
CASSSRSGATYEQYF
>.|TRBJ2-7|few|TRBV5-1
TGCGCCAGCAGCCCCACTAGGGGGGCGGACCCCGTGAACGAGCAGTACTTC
CASSPTRGADPVNEQYF
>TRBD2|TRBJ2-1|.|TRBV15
TGTGCCACCAGCAGAGCCGGGACTAGCGGGAATGAGCAGTTCTTC
CATSRAGTSGNEQFF
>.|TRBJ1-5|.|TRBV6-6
TGTGCCAGCAGTGCTCAGACAGGTTATCAGCCCCAGCATTTT
CASSAQTGYQPQHF
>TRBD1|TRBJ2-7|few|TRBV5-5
TGTGCCAGCAGCTTGGCTGGGACAGGCGACGGGGAGCAGTACTTC
CASSLAGTGDGEQYF
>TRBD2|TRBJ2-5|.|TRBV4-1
TGCGCCAGCAGCCATGAACACGGGACTAGCGGGGGGCCTCAAGAGACCCAGTACTTC
CASSHEHGTSGGPQETQYF
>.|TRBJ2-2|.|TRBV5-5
TGTGCCAGCAGCTTGGGGTGGGTGTCGAACACCGGGGAGCTGTTTTTT
CASSLGWVSNTGELFF